This T cell receptor (beta chain) originates from a study of patients and donors after allogeneic stem cell transplantation. MiXCR, run by TCRdb on the RT-PCR reads, gives a single entry per CDR3 protein. The data hold 100,000 to 130,000 distinct CDR3 sequences, with 35% observed a single time. Per germline, CDR1 SGHTA and CDR2 FQGNSA. This CDR3 has 16 amino acids. Trimming at V came to 5 bases and at J to 3 bases, leaving 12 bases not matched to a gene. There are a few counts of this clonotype. Sequencing used blood, either unsorted or a sorted T cell fraction (not recorded which). This TCR came from a human donor who was either an allogeneic HSCT recipient or a stem cell or donor lymphocyte infusion donor (not recorded which). It is not recorded whose cells these are; they may come from a transplant donor. The chain is built from TRBV7-2 and TRBJ1-2; 7 bases map to TRBD1. Here the CDR3 reads CASSHWTGPTHYGYTF. In DNA form, the CDR3 reads TGTGCCAGCAGCCACTGGACAGGACCAACCCACTATGGCTACACCTTC.